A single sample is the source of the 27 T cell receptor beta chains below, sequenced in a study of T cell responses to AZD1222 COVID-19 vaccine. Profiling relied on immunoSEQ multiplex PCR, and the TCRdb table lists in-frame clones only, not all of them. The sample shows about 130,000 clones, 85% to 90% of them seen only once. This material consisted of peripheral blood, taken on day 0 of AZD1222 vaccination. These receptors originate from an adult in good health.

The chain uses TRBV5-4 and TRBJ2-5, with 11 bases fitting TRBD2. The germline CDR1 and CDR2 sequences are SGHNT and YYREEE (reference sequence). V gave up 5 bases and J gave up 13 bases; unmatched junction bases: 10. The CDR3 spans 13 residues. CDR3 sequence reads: CASRRSTSGVWYF. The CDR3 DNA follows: TGTGCCAGCAGACGGTCGACTAGCGGGGTATGGTACTTC.

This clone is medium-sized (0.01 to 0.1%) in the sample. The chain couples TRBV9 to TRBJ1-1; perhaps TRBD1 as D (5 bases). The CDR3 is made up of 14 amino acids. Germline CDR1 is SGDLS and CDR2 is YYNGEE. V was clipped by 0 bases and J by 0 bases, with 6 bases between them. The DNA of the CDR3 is TGTGCCAGCAGCGTAGCGGGGCTGAACACTGAAGCTTTCTTT. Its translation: CASSVAGLNTEAFF.

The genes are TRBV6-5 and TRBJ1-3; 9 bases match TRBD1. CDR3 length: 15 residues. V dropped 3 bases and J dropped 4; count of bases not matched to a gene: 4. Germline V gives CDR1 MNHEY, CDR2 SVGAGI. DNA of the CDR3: TGTGCCAGCAGTTATGGGACAGGGAAAGGAAACACCATATATTTT. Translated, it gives CASSYGTGKGNTIYF.

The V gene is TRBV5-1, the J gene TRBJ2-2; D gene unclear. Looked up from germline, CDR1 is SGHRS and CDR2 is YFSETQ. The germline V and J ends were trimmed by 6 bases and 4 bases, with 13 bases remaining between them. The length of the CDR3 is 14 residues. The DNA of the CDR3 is TGCGCCAGCACCCAAGGGAACCCCACCGGGGAGCTGTTTTTT. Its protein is CASTQGNPTGELFF.

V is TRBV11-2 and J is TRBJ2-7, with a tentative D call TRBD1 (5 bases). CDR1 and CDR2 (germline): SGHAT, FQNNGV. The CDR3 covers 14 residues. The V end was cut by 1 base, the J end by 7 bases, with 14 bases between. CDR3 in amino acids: CASSLGVGLLEQYF. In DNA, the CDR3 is TGTGCCAGCAGCTTAGGGGTGGGGCTCTTAGAGCAGTACTTC.

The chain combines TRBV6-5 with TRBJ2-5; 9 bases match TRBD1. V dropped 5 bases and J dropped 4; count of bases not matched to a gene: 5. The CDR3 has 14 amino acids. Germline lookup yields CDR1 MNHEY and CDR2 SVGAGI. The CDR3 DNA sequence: TGTGCCAGCAGTCTGGACAGGGGTTCAGAGACCCAGTACTTC. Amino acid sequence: CASSLDRGSETQYF.

The DNA for the CDR3 is TGTGCCAGCACAACCAGGTTGTCTAGCGGGGCGGGGTATACAGATACGCAGTATTTT. Translated: CASTTRLSSGAGYTDTQYF. V gene TRBV27 combines with J gene TRBJ2-3; TRBD2 matches 9 bases. From germline, CDR1 is MNHEY and CDR2 SMNVEV (reference sequence). This CDR3 is 19 amino acids long. V lost 7 bases and J lost 3; bases outside the gene matches: 20.

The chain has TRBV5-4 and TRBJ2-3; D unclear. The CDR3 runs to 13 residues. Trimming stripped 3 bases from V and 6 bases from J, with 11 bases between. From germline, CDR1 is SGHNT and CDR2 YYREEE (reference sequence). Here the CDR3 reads CASSSLFSDTQYF. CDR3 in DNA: TGTGCCAGCAGCTCTCTTTTTTCGGATACGCAGTATTTT.

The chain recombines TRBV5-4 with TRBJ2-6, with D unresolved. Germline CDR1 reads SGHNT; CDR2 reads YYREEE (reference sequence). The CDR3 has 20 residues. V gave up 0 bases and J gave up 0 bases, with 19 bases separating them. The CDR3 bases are TGTGCCAGCAGCTTGGGTGTGGTGTTTCACAGAAACTCTGGGGCCAACGTCCTGACTTTC. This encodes CASSLGVVFHRNSGANVLTF.

The CDR3 protein is CASSLGGYEQYF. The CDR3 nucleotides read TGTGCCAGCAGCTTGGGGGGGTACGAGCAGTACTTC. The chain links TRBV5-5 to TRBJ2-7, with D perhaps given as TRBD1 or TRBD2 (5 bases each). This CDR3 contains 12 residues. V gave up 0 bases and J gave up 4 bases, with 5 bases separating them. Per the germline V gene, CDR1 is SGHKS and CDR2 is YYEKEE (reference sequence).

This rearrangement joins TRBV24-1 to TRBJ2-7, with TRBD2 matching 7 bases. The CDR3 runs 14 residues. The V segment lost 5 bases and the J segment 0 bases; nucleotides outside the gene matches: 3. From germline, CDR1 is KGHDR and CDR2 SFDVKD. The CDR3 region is CATSASGASYEQYF. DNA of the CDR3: TGTGCCACCAGTGCAAGCGGGGCCTCCTACGAGCAGTACTTC.

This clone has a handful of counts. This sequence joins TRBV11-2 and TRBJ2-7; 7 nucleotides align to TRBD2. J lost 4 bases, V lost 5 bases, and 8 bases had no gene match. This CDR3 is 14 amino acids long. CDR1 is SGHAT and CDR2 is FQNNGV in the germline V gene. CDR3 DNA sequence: TGTGCCAGCAGCCCCATTCGCGGGGGATACGAGCAGTACTTC. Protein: CASSPIRGGYEQYF.

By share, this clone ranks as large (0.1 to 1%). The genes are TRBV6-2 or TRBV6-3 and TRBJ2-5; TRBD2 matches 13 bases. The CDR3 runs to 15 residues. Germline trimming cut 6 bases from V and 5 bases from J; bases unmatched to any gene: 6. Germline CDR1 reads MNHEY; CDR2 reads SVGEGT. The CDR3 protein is CASSLPTSGGETQYF. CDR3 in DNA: TGTGCCAGCAGCTTACCGACTAGCGGGGGGGAGACCCAGTACTTC.

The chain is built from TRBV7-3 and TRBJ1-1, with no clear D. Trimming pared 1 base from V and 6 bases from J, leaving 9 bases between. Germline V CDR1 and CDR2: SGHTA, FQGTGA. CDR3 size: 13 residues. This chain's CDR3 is CASSLNKGAEAFF. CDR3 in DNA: TGTGCCAGCAGCTTAAATAAGGGCGCTGAAGCTTTCTTT.

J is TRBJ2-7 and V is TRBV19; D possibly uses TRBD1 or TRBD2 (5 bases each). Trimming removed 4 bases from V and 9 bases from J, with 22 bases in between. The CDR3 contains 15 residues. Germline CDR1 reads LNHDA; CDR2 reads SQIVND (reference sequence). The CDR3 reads CASSRFGTDTYGQYF. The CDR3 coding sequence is TGTGCCAGTAGTAGGTTTGGGACCGACACATATGGGCAGTACTTC. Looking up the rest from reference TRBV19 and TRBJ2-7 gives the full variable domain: DGGITQSPKYLFRKEGQNVTLSCEQNLNHDAMYWYRQDPGQGLRLIYYSQIVNDFQKGDIAEGYSVSREKKESFPLTVTSAQKNPTAFYLCASSRFGTDTYGQYFGPGTRLTVT.

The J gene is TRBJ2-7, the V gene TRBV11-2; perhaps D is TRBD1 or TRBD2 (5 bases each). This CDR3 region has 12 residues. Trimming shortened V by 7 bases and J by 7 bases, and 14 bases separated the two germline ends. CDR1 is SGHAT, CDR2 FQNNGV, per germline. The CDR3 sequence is CASTVGTGEQYF. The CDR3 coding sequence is TGTGCCAGCACCGTGGGGACCGGGGAGCAGTACTTC.

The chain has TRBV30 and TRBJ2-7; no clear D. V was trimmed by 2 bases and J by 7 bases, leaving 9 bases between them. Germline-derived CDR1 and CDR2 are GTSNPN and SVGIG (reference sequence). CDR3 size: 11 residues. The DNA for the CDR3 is TGTGCCTGGAGTACCAACCGGGAGCAGTACTTC. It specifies CAWSTNREQYF.

The CDR3 DNA reads as TGTGCCACCAGCAGGGGGGGCGACAGGAGCTGGGGGACTGAAGCTTTCTTT. It specifies CATSRGGDRSWGTEAFF. V gene TRBV15 combines with J gene TRBJ1-1, with a possible D match to TRBD1 (6 bases). The CDR3 extends over 17 amino acids. Trimming removed 3 bases from V and 5 bases from J, with 22 bases in between. Germline V gives CDR1 LNHNV, CDR2 YYDKDF (reference sequence).

The CDR3 sequence is CASSEGSPAYHNSPLHF. DNA of the CDR3: TGTGCCAGCAGTGAAGGGTCTCCCGCCTACCATAATTCACCCCTCCACTTT. This chain uses TRBV6-1 with TRBJ1-6; D is undetermined. V was cut by 1 base and J by 5 bases, with 15 bases left in between. Germline loops: CDR1 MNHNS, CDR2 SASEGT. The CDR3 spans 17 residues.

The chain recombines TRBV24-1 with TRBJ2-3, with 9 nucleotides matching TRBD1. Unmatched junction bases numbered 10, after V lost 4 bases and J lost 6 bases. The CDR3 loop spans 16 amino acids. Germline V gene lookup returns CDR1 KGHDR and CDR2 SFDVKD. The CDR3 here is CATSDPGTGSSDTQYF. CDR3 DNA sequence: TGTGCCACCAGTGACCCTGGGACAGGGAGTAGTGATACGCAGTATTTT.

CDR3 protein: CASSSPGQRLEQYF. CDR3 nucleotide sequence: TGTGCCAGCAGTTCCCCAGGCCAACGATTAGAGCAGTACTTC. V and J are TRBV28 and TRBJ2-7; D is uncertain. Trimming left V 4 bases short and J 7 bases short, with 17 bases between. The CDR3 has 14 residues. Germline CDR1 MDHEN, CDR2 SYDVKM.

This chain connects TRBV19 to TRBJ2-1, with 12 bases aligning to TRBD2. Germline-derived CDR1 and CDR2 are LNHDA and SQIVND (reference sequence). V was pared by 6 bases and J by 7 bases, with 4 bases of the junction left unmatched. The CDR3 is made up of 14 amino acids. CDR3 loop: CASSLLAGGNEQFF. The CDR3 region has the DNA TGTGCCAGTAGCCTTCTAGCGGGGGGGAATGAGCAGTTCTTC.

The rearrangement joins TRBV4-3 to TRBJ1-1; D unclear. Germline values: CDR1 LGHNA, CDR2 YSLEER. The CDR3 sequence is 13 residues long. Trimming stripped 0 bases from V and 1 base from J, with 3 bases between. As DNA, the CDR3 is TGCGCCAGCAGCCAAGAGGAGAACACTGAAGCTTTCTTT. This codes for CASSQEENTEAFF.

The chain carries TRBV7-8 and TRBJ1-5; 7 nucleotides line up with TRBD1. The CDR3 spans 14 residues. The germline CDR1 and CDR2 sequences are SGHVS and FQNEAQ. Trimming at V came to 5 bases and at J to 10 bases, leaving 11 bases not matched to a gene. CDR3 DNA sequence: TGTGCCAGCAGCCCTGACAGGGTGGTGGGACCCCAGCATTTT. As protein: CASSPDRVVGPQHF.

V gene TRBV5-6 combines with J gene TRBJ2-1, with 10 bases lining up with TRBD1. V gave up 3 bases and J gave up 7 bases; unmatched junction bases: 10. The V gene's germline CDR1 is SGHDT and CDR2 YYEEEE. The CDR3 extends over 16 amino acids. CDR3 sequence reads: CASSSFPGTGVNEQFF. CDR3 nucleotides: TGTGCCAGCAGCTCGTTCCCCGGGACAGGGGTAAATGAGCAGTTCTTC.

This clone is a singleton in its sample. For the CDR3, the DNA is TGTGCCAGCAGCCAAGGTATCGGCGCCTATGGCTACACCTTC. It encodes CASSQGIGAYGYTF. This chain joins TRBV4-2 and TRBJ1-2; no reliable D call. In germline, CDR1 is LGHNA, CDR2 YNFKEQ. Trimming removed 1 base from V and 4 bases from J, with 10 bases in between. The CDR3 sequence is 14 residues long.

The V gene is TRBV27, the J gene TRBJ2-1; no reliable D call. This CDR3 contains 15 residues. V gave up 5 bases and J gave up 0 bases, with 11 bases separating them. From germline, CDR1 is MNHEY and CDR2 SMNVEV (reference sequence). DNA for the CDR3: TGTGCCAGCAGTCATGAAGGTCCCTCCTACAATGAGCAGTTCTTC. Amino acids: CASSHEGPSYNEQFF.